This TCR beta chain was recorded in a study of tumor-infiltrating lymphocytes in primary liver carcinoma. With 500 to 650 ng total RNA as template and a constant-region primer, TCR beta cDNA was made. Libraries for TCR beta were built through three nested multiplex PCR rounds, which together made up a slightly modified ARM-PCR procedure. A C-beta reverse primer was combined with TRBV1-TRBV30 forward primers in the first two PCR rounds, and each round had approximately 9 cycles. TCRdb recomputed calls from the multiplex PCR reads with MiXCR, one row per CDR3 protein. The sample includes fewer than 250,000 distinct CDR3 sequences, approximately 80% of them seen just once. Study-level results: All five tumor regions shared only about 7-25% of top clones.

The study co-extracted DNA and RNA from around 20-30 mg of unsorted bulk tissue. Each tumor specimen held more than 90% viable tumor cells. V was cut by 10 bases and J by 9 bases, with 16 bases left in between. Germline lookup yields CDR1 SGHAT and CDR2 FQDESV (reference sequence). The CDR3 totals 13 residues. Notes on this clonotype: As yet, its antigen is unknown.

The TCR comes from a man aged 40-49 years with primary liver carcinoma and hepatitis B virus infection. The sample was tumor tissue from primary liver carcinoma. The rearrangement joins TRBV11-1 to TRBJ1-6; D is ambiguous. CDR3 DNA sequence: TGTGCCATGAGCCGGATACTGGTTTCACCCCTCCACTTT. Translated, it gives CAMSRILVSPLHF.